Shown below are 29 T cell receptor beta chains from a single sample sequenced in a study of T cell responses to AZD1222 COVID-19 vaccine. The protocol was immunoSEQ multiplex PCR, while the TCRdb copy is restricted to in-frame clones and leaves out a portion. Of 150,000 or so clones listed, 90% are singletons. Source: peripheral blood, taken on day 0 of AZD1222 vaccination. The receptors stem from an adult in good health.

This clone was detected only once. V and J are TRBV28 and TRBJ2-3; 8 bases align to TRBD2. Trimming cost V 3 bases and J 5 bases; bases outside gene matches: 13. This CDR3 has 17 amino acids. CDR1 is MDHEN, CDR2 SYDVKM, per germline. CDR3 in DNA: TGTGCCAGCAGTTTCCCCTTGCGCGGGGGGATGGGAGATACGCAGTATTTT. Translating it yields CASSFPLRGGMGDTQYF.

The chain uses TRBV19 and TRBJ1-1; D unresolved. In germline, CDR1 is LNHDA, CDR2 SQIVND (reference sequence). V was pared by 7 bases and J by 0 bases, with 9 bases between. CDR3 length equals 13 residues. The CDR3 DNA reads as TGTGCCAGTACCGAGAGGATGAACACTGAAGCTTTCTTT. It translates to CASTERMNTEAFF.

The chain employs TRBV19 and TRBJ2-7, with D hard to call. The CDR3 has 14 amino acids. Germline V gene sequence: CDR1 LNHDA, CDR2 SQIVND (reference sequence). The ends were cut back, 3 bases at V and 0 bases at J, with 9 bases in the middle. The CDR3 loop is CASSIYSSSYEQYF. Written as DNA, the CDR3 is TGTGCCAGTAGTATTTACAGCAGCTCCTACGAGCAGTACTTC.

This chain links TRBV27 with TRBJ1-6; tentative D call: TRBD1 (6 bases). Germline V CDR1 and CDR2: MNHEY, SMNVEV (reference sequence). V was cut by 6 bases and J by 7 bases, with 16 bases left in between. This CDR3 region has 15 residues. This chain's CDR3 is CASSIMQGPNSPLHF. The DNA for the CDR3 is TGTGCCAGCAGCATTATGCAGGGGCCGAATTCACCCCTCCACTTT.

This sequence joins TRBV6-5 and TRBJ2-5; D is possibly TRBD2 (7 bases). CDR1 and CDR2 (germline): MNHEY, SVGAGI. V lost 6 bases, J lost 2 bases, and 16 bases lay in between. The CDR3 has 15 amino acids. CDR3: CASRFQGRGQETQYF. In DNA, the CDR3 is TGTGCCAGCAGATTCCAGGGGAGGGGTCAAGAGACCCAGTACTTC.

This chain uses TRBV28 with TRBJ2-1; 11 bases are a match to TRBD2. This CDR3 has 16 amino acids. Germline loops: CDR1 MDHEN, CDR2 SYDVKM. The ends lost 2 bases at V and 4 bases at J; junction bases unmatched: 4. This CDR3 reads CASSLGTSGFYNEQFF. In DNA form, the CDR3 reads TGTGCCAGCAGTTTAGGGACTAGCGGATTTTACAATGAGCAGTTCTTC. The full variable domain, in which reference TRBV28 and TRBJ2-1 provide the parts outside the CDR3, is DVKVTQSSRYLVKRTGEKVFLECVQDMDHENMFWYRQDPGLGLRLIYFSYDVKMKEKGDIPEGYSVSREKKERFSLILESASTNQTSMYLCASSLGTSGFYNEQFFGPGTRLTVL.

The sample holds one count of this clone. The chain has TRBV7-2 and TRBJ1-2, with D possibly TRBD1 on 5 matching bases. V lost 3 bases and J 8 bases, leaving 22 bases between the germline ends. The CDR3 is 16 amino acids. Germline V gene data show CDR1 as SGHTA and CDR2 as FQGNSA. This CDR3 reads CASSFPTMRGTVGYTF. The CDR3 coding sequence is TGTGCCAGCAGCTTTCCCACAATGCGAGGGACGGTGGGCTACACCTTC.

V and J are TRBV9 and TRBJ1-1, with no clear D. V gave up 1 base and J gave up 1 base, with 8 bases separating them. The CDR3 length is 14 residues. Germline-derived CDR1 and CDR2 are SGDLS and YYNGEE. The CDR3 nucleotides read TGTGCCAGCAGCGTAATACAGACGAACACTGAAGCTTTCTTT. It yields the protein CASSVIQTNTEAFF. Drawing the rest from reference TRBV9 and TRBJ1-1, the complete variable domain is DSGVTQTPKHLITATGQRVTLRCSPRSGDLSVYWYQQSLDQGLQFLIQYYNGEERAKGNILERFSAQQFPDLHSELNLSSLELGDSALYFCASSVIQTNTEAFFGQGTRLTVV.

A note on this clone: A read error may account for a junction end that differs from germline. The chain combines TRBV27 with TRBJ2-1; 13 bases agree with TRBD2. CDR1 and CDR2 (germline): MNHEY, SMNVEV (reference sequence). This CDR3 has 17 amino acids. The CDR3 DNA follows: TGTGCCAGCAGTTTTCCCAACAGGTATCCTGGACTAGCGGGGGTCGTCTTC. Encoded protein: CASSFPNRYPGLAGVVF.

The chain recombines TRBV18 with TRBJ1-1; TRBD1 aligns across 10 bases. V shed 2 bases, J shed 8 bases, and the junction held 8 bases outside the gene matches. The CDR3 is made up of 15 amino acids. The germline V gene has CDR1 KGHSH and CDR2 LQKENI. CDR3 DNA: TGTGCCAGCTCACCAAGACAGGGGGCGAATGAGGAAGCTTTCTTT. Protein: CASSPRQGANEEAFF.

This chain joins TRBV19 and TRBJ2-2; possibly TRBD1 or TRBD2 for D (7 bases each). Trimming stripped 3 bases from V and 0 bases from J, with 14 bases between. The CDR3 contains 17 residues. Germline V CDR1 and CDR2: LNHDA, SQIVND (reference sequence). CDR3 residues: CASSMTSGGANTGELFF. In nucleotides, the CDR3 is TGTGCCAGTAGTATGACGTCAGGGGGGGCGAACACCGGGGAGCTGTTTTTT.

The genes are TRBV3-1 (or the pseudogene TRBV3-2) and TRBJ1-2; tentative D call: TRBD1 (6 bases). CDR1 LGHDT and CDR2 YNNKEL come from the germline V gene (reference sequence). This CDR3 spans 15 amino acids. The germline V and J ends were trimmed by 1 base and 5 bases, with 14 bases remaining between them. The CDR3 DNA follows: TGTGCCAGCAGCCAAGTGGGGGGCTTTGGGTATGGCTACACCTTC. This codes for CASSQVGGFGYGYTF.

The chain carries TRBV4-2 and TRBJ1-6, with TRBD1 as a possible D gene (5 bases). V was pared by 3 bases and J by 8 bases, with 14 bases between. Germline loops: CDR1 LGHNA, CDR2 YNFKEQ. This CDR3 region has 15 residues. DNA of the CDR3: TGTGCCAGCAGCCAGTTCCGGGGGGGTGATTCACCCCTCCACTTT. It encodes CASSQFRGGDSPLHF.

This clone was picked up a small number of times. The chain uses TRBV10-2 and TRBJ2-1; 10 nucleotides align to TRBD2. Trimming at V came to 2 bases and at J to 3 bases, leaving 4 bases not matched to a gene. This CDR3 comprises 16 residues. The germline gives CDR1 WSHSY, CDR2 SAAADI. The CDR3 DNA reads TGCGCCAGCAGTGAGCTAGCGGGGGAAATCTACAATGAGCAGTTCTTC. Protein sequence: CASSELAGEIYNEQFF.

This clone was observed a single time. This sequence joins TRBV24-1 and TRBJ1-1, with 9 bases fitting TRBD1. Germline loops: CDR1 KGHDR, CDR2 SFDVKD. V lost 7 bases, J lost 7 bases, and 6 bases stayed unmatched. The CDR3 consists of 13 residues. CDR3 sequence (DNA): TGTGCCACCAGATCCACAGGGGGCGGTGAAGCTTTCTTT. It codes for CATRSTGGGEAFF.

The rearrangement uses TRBV27 and TRBJ1-6; tentative D call: TRBD1 (5 bases). Germline V CDR1 and CDR2: MNHEY, SMNVEV (reference sequence). The V end lost 6 bases, the J end lost 4 bases, and 28 bases lay between the germline ends. CDR3 length equals 20 residues. CDR3 DNA: TGTGCCAGCAGCAATATTTGGCCGGAGGGACCGGAAAAGTATAATTCACCCCTCCACTTT. Its protein is CASSNIWPEGPEKYNSPLHF.

The CDR3 DNA sequence: TGTGCCAGCAGCTTAAGGATTAACTATGGCTACACCTTC. It translates to CASSLRINYGYTF. The genes are TRBV13 and TRBJ1-2, with D unclear. There are 13 residues in the CDR3. V lost 2 bases, J lost 1 base, and 5 bases lay in between. CDR1 PRHDT and CDR2 FYEKMQ come from the germline V gene (reference sequence).

V usage is TRBV6-5 and J usage is TRBJ2-1; the match to TRBD2 covers 8 bases. CDR3 length equals 15 residues. Trimming took 6 bases from V and 7 from J; bases not matched to a gene: 11. Germline CDR1 and CDR2: MNHEY and SVGAGI. The CDR3 bases are TGTGCCAGCAGACGTCCGGGGACTAGGGGGAATGAGCAGTTCTTC. Translation gives CASRRPGTRGNEQFF.

V and J are TRBV10-3 and TRBJ1-2; 9 positions agree with TRBD1. CDR1 is ENHRY and CDR2 is SYGVKD in the germline V gene. Germline trimming cut 7 bases from V and 6 bases from J; bases unmatched to any gene: 6. The CDR3 length is 13 residues. In DNA form, the CDR3 reads TGTGCCATCACCCCGACAGGGGGAGATGGCTACACCTTC. Translation gives CAITPTGGDGYTF.

The chain has TRBV30 and TRBJ1-2; D unresolved. This CDR3 region has 11 residues. Between the trimmed V and J ends, which lost 0 bases and 10 bases, there was a span of 9 bases. Germline V CDR1 and CDR2: GTSNPN, SVGIG (reference sequence). The CDR3 loop is CAWSVVGLYTF. CDR3 DNA: TGTGCCTGGAGTGTCGTTGGACTCTACACCTTC.

The genes are TRBV7-8 and TRBJ1-5; 8 bases are shared with TRBD1. J gave up 1 base and V 1 base, and 9 bases lay outside the gene matches. Looked up from germline, CDR1 is SGHVS and CDR2 is FQNEAQ. The CDR3 consists of 18 residues. The CDR3, as DNA: TGTGCCAGCAGCTTAGGGACACAGGGGGGTTGGAGCAATCAGCCCCAGCATTTT. It is translated as CASSLGTQGGWSNQPQHF.

This rearrangement joins TRBV10-2 to TRBJ1-2; 9 nucleotides match TRBD1. In germline, CDR1 is WSHSY, CDR2 SAAADI. J lost 2 bases, V lost 6 bases, and 4 bases had no gene match. The length of the CDR3 is 14 residues. This chain's CDR3 is CASSRDRENYGYTF. In DNA form, the CDR3 reads TGCGCCAGCAGCCGGGACAGGGAAAACTATGGCTACACCTTC.

The CDR3 DNA follows: TGTGCCAGCAGCGCGGGACGGGTCACTGAAGCTTTCTTT. Translated, it gives CASSAGRVTEAFF. V is TRBV3-1 (or the pseudogene TRBV3-2) and J is TRBJ1-1, with a tentative D call TRBD1 (5 bases). V lost 5 bases and J 4 bases, leaving 11 bases between the germline ends. Germline values: CDR1 LGHDT, CDR2 YNNKEL (reference sequence). The CDR3 extends over 13 amino acids.

The chain is built from TRBV7-2 and TRBJ1-5; D gene uncertain. In germline, CDR1 is SGHTA, CDR2 FQGNSA. Trimming shortened V by 5 bases and J by 2 bases, and 13 bases separated the two germline ends. This CDR3 comprises 15 residues. The CDR3 is CASSPQRGRNQPQHF. The CDR3 coding sequence is TGTGCCAGCAGCCCCCAGCGGGGTCGCAATCAGCCCCAGCATTTT.

The V and J genes are TRBV7-2 and TRBJ2-3; 10 bases map to TRBD1. There are 15 residues in the CDR3. Trimming took 8 bases from V and 4 from J; bases not matched to a gene: 9. CDR1 SGHTA and CDR2 FQGNSA come from the germline V gene. The CDR3 protein is CASSATGTGADTQYF. The CDR3 DNA reads TGTGCCAGCTCTGCGACCGGGACAGGGGCAGATACGCAGTATTTT.

The chain carries TRBV9 and TRBJ1-2, with D possibly TRBD1 on 6 matching bases. Germline V gives CDR1 SGDLS, CDR2 YYNGEE. The CDR3 runs 13 residues. The V end was cut by 3 bases, the J end by 8 bases, with 14 bases between. CDR3 region: CASSEVGGNGYTF. The CDR3 coding sequence is TGTGCCAGCAGCGAAGTAGGGGGGAACGGCTACACCTTC.

CDR3 DNA: TGCAGTGCCCCAGGGTTCTACGAGCAGTACTTC. It specifies CSAPGFYEQYF. The chain has TRBV20-1 and TRBJ2-7, with D maybe TRBD1 (5 bases). V was clipped by 6 bases and J by 3 bases, with 9 bases between them. The CDR3 has 11 amino acids. Germline CDR1 DFQATT, CDR2 SNEGSKA (reference sequence).

The gene calls are TRBV28 and TRBJ1-6; D unclear. The V gene's germline CDR1 is MDHEN and CDR2 SYDVKM. This CDR3 is built from 13 residues. V gave up 7 bases and J gave up 5 bases, with 9 bases separating them. In DNA form, the CDR3 reads TGTGCCAGCACCCGAGCAAATAATTCACCCCTCCACTTT. Amino acid sequence: CASTRANNSPLHF.

Points on this clone: With a much larger clone just one base away, this may be a read error. The rearrangement uses TRBV29-1 and TRBJ1-2; no firm D call. Germline-derived CDR1 and CDR2 are SQVTM and ANQGSEA. V lost 7 bases, J lost 4 bases, and 19 bases lay in between. The CDR3 covers 14 residues. This CDR3 reads CSGGQAGSTYGYTF. The CDR3 nucleotides read TGCAGCGGGGGTCAGGCCGGCTCGACCTATGGCTACACCTTC.